This T cell receptor (beta chain) emerged from a study of a mutant IDH1 vaccine in newly diagnosed glioma. Study summary: Vaccine administration was initiated 4-6 weeks following radiotherapy alone, or with temozolomide cycles. Patients under treatment included around 60% males and approximately 38% females and had a mean age of approximately 40 years.

Described time point: week 35, safety follow-up. Topical imiquimod was applied with each vaccine dose, which held 300 ug of mutant IDH1 20-mer peptide. TCRdb's table, derived via immunoSEQ multiplex PCR, lists solely in-frame clones and lacks some. This table holds about 48,000 clones, 79% found once. This CDR3 is 14 amino acids long. CDR1 and CDR2 (germline): SGDLS, YYNGEE. The germline V and J ends were trimmed by 0 bases and 2 bases, with 7 bases remaining between them. As concerns this clone: Antigen: not known.

Sample: PBMCs, taken from a glioma patient whose treatment included an IDH1 peptide vaccine. This TCR was recovered from a man aged 35 to 55 with glioma. V usage is TRBV9 and J usage is TRBJ2-3; no clear D. The CDR3 here is CASSVDGNTDTQYF. The CDR3 region has the DNA TGTGCCAGCAGCGTAGACGGAAACACAGATACGCAGTATTTT. Combining the CDR3 with reference TRBV9 and TRBJ2-3 gives the whole variable domain DSGVTQTPKHLITATGQRVTLRCSPRSGDLSVYWYQQSLDQGLQFLIQYYNGEERAKGNILERFSAQQFPDLHSELNLSSLELGDSALYFCASSVDGNTDTQYFGPGTRLTVL.